This T cell receptor (beta chain) is from a study of T-cell memory formation after mild COVID-19. Study-wide background: Among the donors, TCR clusters were largely specific to each donor.

With constant-segment primers, 5'RACE yielded cDNA libraries of TCR alpha and TCR beta that carried sample barcodes and UMIs. TCRdb redid the calling of the 5' RACE reads with MiXCR, one entry per CDR3 protein. The sample includes hundreds of thousands of distinct CDR3 sequences, over 15% of them seen just once. Germline values: CDR1 GTSNPN, CDR2 SVGIG (reference sequence). The V and J ends lost 0 bases and 7 bases, in that order; junction bases with no gene match: 3. CDR3 length: 13 amino acids. This clonotype has only a few counts. Its antigen is unidentified. Study-level findings and limits: The SARS-CoV-2 specificity of second-wave clones reaching peak at day 37 remained unverified.

This TCR derives from an adult woman who had mild COVID-19 (a few samples of this study predate the infection). Cell type and time point are not known. Sequenced input: PBMCs or a T cell subset sorted from them (not recorded which). The chain is built from TRBV30 and TRBJ1-5; 7 nucleotides match TRBD1. CDR3 in DNA: TGTGCCTGGAGTGTACAGGGGCAGCAGCCCCAGCATTTT. Translating it yields CAWSVQGQQPQHF.